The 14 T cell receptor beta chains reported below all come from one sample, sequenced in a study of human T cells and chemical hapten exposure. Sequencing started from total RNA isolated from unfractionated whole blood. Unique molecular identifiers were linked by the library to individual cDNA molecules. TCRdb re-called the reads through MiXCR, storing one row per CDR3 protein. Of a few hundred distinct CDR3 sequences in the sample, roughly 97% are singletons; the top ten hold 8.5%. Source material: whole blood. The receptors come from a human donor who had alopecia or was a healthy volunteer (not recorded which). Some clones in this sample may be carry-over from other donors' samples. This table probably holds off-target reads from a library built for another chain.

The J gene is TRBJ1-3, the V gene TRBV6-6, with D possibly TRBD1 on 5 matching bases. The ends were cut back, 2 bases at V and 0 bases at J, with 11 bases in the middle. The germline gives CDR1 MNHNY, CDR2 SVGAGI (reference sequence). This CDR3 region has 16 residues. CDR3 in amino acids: CASSYLGASSGNTIYF. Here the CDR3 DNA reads TGTGCCAGCAGTTACCTAGGGGCGTCCTCTGGAAACACCATATATTTT.

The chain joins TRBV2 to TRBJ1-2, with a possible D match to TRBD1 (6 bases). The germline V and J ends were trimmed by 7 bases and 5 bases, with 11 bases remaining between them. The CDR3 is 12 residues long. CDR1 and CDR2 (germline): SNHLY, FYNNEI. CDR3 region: CASTADRYGYTF. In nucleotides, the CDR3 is TGTGCCAGCACCGCGGACAGATATGGCTACACCTTC. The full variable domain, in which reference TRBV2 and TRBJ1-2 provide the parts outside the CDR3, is EPEVTQTPSHQVTQMGQEVILRCVPISNHLYFYWYRQILGQKVEFLVSFYNNEISEKSEIFDDQFSVERPDGSNFTLKIRSTKLEDSAMYFCASTADRYGYTFGSGTRLTVV.

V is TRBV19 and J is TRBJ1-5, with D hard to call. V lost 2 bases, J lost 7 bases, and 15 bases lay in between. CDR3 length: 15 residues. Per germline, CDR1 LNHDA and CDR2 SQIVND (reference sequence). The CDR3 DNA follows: TGTGCCAGTAGTATACAGCCTACCAGGTACCAGCCCCAGCATTTT. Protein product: CASSIQPTRYQPQHF.

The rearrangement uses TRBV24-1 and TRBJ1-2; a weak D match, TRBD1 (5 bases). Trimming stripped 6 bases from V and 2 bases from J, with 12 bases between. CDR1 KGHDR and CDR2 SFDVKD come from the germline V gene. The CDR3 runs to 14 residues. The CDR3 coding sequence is TGTGCCACCAGTCCTGCCGGGACCAACTATGGCTACACCTTC. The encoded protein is CATSPAGTNYGYTF.

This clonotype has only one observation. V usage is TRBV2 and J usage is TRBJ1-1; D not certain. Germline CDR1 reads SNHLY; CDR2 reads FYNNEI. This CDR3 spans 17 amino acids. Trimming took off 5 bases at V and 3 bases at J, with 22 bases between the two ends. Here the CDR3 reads CASSLESPYFGDTEAFF. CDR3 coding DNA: TGTGCCAGCAGTTTGGAATCACCTTATTTTGGGGACACTGAAGCTTTCTTT. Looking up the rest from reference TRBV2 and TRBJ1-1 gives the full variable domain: EPEVTQTPSHQVTQMGQEVILRCVPISNHLYFYWYRQILGQKVEFLVSFYNNEISEKSEIFDDQFSVERPDGSNFTLKIRSTKLEDSAMYFCASSLESPYFGDTEAFFGQGTRLTVV.

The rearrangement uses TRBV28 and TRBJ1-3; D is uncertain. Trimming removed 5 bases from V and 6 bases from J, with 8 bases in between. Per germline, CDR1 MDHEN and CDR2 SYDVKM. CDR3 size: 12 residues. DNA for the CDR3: TGTGCCAGCAGTCTTCAGGAAAACACCATATATTTT. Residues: CASSLQENTIYF. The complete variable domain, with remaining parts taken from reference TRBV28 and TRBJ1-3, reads DVKVTQSSRYLVKRTGEKVFLECVQDMDHENMFWYRQDPGLGLRLIYFSYDVKMKEKGDIPEGYSVSREKKERFSLILESASTNQTSMYLCASSLQENTIYFGEGSWLTVV.

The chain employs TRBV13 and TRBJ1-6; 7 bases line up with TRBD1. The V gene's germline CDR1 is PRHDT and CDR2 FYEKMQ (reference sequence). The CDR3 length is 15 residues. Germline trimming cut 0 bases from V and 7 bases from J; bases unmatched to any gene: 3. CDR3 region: CASSLGTGRNSPLHF. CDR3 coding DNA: TGTGCCAGCAGCTTAGGGACAGGGAGAAATTCACCCCTCCACTTT.

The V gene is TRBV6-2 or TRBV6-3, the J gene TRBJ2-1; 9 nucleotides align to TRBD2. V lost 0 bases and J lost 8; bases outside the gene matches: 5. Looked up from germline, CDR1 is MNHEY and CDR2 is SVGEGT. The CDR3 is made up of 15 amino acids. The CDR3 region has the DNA TGTGCCAGCAGTTACTCGAGTAGCGGGAGCTATGAGCAGTTCTTC. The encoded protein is CASSYSSSGSYEQFF.

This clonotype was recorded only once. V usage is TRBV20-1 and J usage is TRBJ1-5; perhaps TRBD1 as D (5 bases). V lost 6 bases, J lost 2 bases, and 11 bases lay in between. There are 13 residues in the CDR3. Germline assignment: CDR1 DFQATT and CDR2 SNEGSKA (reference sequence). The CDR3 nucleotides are TGCAGTGCGAATCGCAGGGGCAATCAGCCCCAGCATTTT. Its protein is CSANRRGNQPQHF.

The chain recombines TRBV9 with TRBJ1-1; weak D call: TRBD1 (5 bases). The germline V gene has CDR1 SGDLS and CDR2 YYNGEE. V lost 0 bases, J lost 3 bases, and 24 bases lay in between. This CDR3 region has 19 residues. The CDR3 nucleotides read TGTGCCAGCAGCGTAGGGCGGACGTTAGGGGACCCCAAGGACACTGAAGCTTTCTTT. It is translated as CASSVGRTLGDPKDTEAFF.

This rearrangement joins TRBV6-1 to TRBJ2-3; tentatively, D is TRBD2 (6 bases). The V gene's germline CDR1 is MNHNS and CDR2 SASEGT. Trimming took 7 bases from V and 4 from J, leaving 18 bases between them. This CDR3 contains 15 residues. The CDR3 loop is CASTTEGLRPDTQYF. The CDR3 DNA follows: TGTGCCAGCACGACGGAGGGTTTGCGGCCAGATACGCAGTATTTT.

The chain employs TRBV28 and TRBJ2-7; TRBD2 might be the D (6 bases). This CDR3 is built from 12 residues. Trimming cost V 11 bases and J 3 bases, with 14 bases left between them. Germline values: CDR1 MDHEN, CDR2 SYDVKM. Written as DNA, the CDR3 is TGTGCCGCGGGGCGCGGAAGCTACGAGCAGTACTTC. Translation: CAAGRGSYEQYF.

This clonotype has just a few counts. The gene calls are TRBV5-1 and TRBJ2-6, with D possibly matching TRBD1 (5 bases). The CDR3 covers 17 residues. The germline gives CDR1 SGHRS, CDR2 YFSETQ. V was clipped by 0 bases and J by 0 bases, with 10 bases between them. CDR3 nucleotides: TGCGCCAGCAGCTTGGCAGGGAAACTCTCTGGGGCCAACGTCCTGACTTTC. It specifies CASSLAGKLSGANVLTF.

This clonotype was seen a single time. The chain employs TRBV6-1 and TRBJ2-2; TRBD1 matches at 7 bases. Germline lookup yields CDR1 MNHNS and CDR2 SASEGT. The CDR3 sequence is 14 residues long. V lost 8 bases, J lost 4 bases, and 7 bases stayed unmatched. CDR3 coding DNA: TGTGCCAGCCGCGACGGGACAGTCACCGGGGAGCTGTTTTTT. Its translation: CASRDGTVTGELFF.